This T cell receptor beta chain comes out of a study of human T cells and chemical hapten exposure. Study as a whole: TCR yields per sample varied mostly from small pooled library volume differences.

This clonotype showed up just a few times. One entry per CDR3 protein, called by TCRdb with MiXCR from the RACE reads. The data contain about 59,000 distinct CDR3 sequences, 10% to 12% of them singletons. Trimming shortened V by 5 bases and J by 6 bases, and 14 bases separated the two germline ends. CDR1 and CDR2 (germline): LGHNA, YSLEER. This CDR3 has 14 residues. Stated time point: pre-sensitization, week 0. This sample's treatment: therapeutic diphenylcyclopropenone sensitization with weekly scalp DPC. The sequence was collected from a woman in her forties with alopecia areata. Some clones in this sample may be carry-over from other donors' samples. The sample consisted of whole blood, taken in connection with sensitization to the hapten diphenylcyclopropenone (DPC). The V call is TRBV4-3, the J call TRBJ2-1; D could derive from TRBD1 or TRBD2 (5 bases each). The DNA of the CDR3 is TGCGCCAGCAGCGGGGCCCTGGAGGTCAATGAGCAGTTCTTC. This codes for CASSGALEVNEQFF.